These T cell receptor beta chains were read from a single sample in a study of regulatory T cells in long-lasting Graves disease. Via MiXCR, TCRdb re-called the multiplex PCR reads, giving one row per CDR3 protein. The sample lists some 600,000 distinct CDR3 sequences; around 16% were seen once. This same sample was also taken into another study, of T cells in Graves' hyperthyroidism and ophthalmopathy.

The source material was peripheral blood mononuclear cells (PBMCs), sampled at new diagnosis, from a patient treated with antithyroid drugs. The receptors were sampled from a man younger than 35 with Graves disease. Each CDR3 is given with its conserved first and last residue. The order of the fields is D gene, V gene, J gene, clone size, CDR3 DNA, CDR3 protein. A D gene is named only where the DNA matches it firmly. A row's size may be missing; if present it is once, few, many or a size class.

.	TRBV2	TRBJ2-3	many	TGTGCCAGCAGTGAAGGGGGAGTACGTACAGATACGCAGTATTTT	CASSEGGVRTDTQYF
TRBD1	TRBV6-1	TRBJ1-2	few	TGTGCCAGCAGGGGACAGGGCGGCTATGGCTACACCTTC	CASRGQGGYGYTF
.	TRBV29-1	TRBJ2-5	few	TGCAGCGTCTCAGAAGAGACCCAGTACTTC	CSVSEETQYF
.	TRBV7-8	TRBJ1-2	few	TGTGCCAGCAGCTTAGGGACCCTAGTACGGGGAGGCTACACCTTC	CASSLGTLVRGGYTF
.	TRBV20-1	TRBJ1-1	many	TGCAGTGCTAGTAGAGACTTGAACACTGAAGCTTTCTTT	CSASRDLNTEAFF
TRBD2	TRBV12-3/TRBV12-4	TRBJ2-1	many	TGTGCCAGCAGCCGTGGACTAGCGGGAGGCCTCGGGGACAATGAGCAGTTCTTC	CASSRGLAGGLGDNEQFF
.	TRBV20-1	TRBJ1-3	few	TGCAGTGCTAGAGAGGGGGTTGGAAACACCATATATTTT	CSAREGVGNTIYF
.	TRBV15	TRBJ1-1	many	TGTGCCACCAGCAGAGGCCTTGAAGCTTTCTTT	CATSRGLEAFF
.	TRBV6-2/TRBV6-3	TRBJ2-4	many	TGTGCCAGCAGGTATTCAGGGAAAAACATTCAGTACTTC	CASRYSGKNIQYF
.	TRBV20-1	TRBJ2-1	.	TGCAGTGCTAGCCCCGTGACAAACAATGAGCAGTTCTTC	CSASPVTNNEQFF